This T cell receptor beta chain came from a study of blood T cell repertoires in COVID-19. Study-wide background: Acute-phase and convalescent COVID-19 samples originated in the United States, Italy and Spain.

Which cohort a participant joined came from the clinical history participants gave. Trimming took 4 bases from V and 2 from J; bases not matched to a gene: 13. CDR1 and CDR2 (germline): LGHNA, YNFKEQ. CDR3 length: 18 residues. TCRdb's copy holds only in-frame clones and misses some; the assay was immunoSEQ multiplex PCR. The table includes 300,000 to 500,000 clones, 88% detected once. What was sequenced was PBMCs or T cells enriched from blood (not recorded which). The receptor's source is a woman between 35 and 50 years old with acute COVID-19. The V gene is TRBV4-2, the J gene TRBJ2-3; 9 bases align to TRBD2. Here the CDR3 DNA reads TGTGCCAGCAGCCTGGGGACTAGCCGTTCCCGAAACACAGATACGCAGTATTTT. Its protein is CASSLGTSRSRNTDTQYF.